Given below is one T cell receptor (beta chain) in context. Antigen specificity is unknown. Profiling relied on immunoSEQ multiplex PCR, and the TCRdb table lists in-frame clones only, not all of them. The sample consists of tens of thousands of clones, about 91% of them appearing once. The data stem from a study of OX40 agonist ivuxolimab in advanced cancers. Background on the study: Prior therapy, whether anti-PD-1, anti-PD-L1 or anti-CTLA-4, was allowed, and 35% to 40% had some. Study-wide results and caveats: Some nonresponders likewise displayed low normalized T-cell clonal expansion. No antigen was identified for the clonally expanded peripheral T cells. In general, CD8+ T cells held more expanded clones than CD4+ did, on average.

V was cut by 6 bases and J by 3 bases, with 5 bases left in between. CDR3 length equals 11 residues. Per germline, CDR1 MDHEN and CDR2 SYDVKM. This clonotype was obtained from an adult with an advanced solid tumor such as melanoma, head and neck, liver or kidney cancer. This sample comprised CD4+ or CD8+ T cells sorted from blood, obtained in a trial of the OX40 agonist ivuxolimab. The chain couples TRBV28 to TRBJ2-5; no firm D call. This CDR3 is CASSTEETQYF. The DNA for the CDR3 is TGTGCCAGCAGCACAGAAGAGACCCAGTACTTC.